This T cell receptor beta chain emerged from a study of tumor-infiltrating lymphocytes in localized non-small cell lung cancer. Profiled with immunoSEQ multiplex PCR; TCRdb holds only in-frame clones, not every one. The sample carries about 15,000 clones, 60% to 80% recorded once. Study-level points and caveats: Technical variation could not be separated from intratumor heterogeneity here.

Turning to this clone: No antigen is known for it.

Germline V gene lookup returns CDR1 MNHEY and CDR2 SMNVEV (reference sequence). The CDR3 spans 14 residues. Deletions cut 4 bases from V and 2 bases from J, with 9 bases between. The clonotype originates from a human donor with non-small cell lung cancer. J is TRBJ1-5 and V is TRBV27; D not certain. The sample was lung tumor tissue. CDR3 sequence: CASSWVKGNQPQHF. For the CDR3, the DNA is TGTGCCAGCAGTTGGGTTAAGGGCAATCAGCCCCAGCATTTT.